This T cell receptor (beta chain) was documented in a study of shared clonotypes between healthy human individuals. Findings and limits, study-wide: Estimated richness values were generally larger in naive subsets than in memory subsets. Among non-shared clonotypes, generation probabilities were lower than among those shared by all four donors.

Per the authors' pipeline: ImmunoSEQ output lacked quality scores and full-length reads, limiting matched filtering. The protocol was immunoSEQ multiplex PCR, while the TCRdb copy is restricted to in-frame clones and leaves out a portion. That table furnishes V, J and clone size, whereas the DNA furnished D and trimming. The top ten clones hold around 0.4% of a sample with 2,500,000 or so clones, approximately 90% of them seen once. This CDR3 is built from 11 residues. CDR1 MNHEY and CDR2 SVGAGI come from the germline V gene. V was pared by 6 bases and J by 6 bases, with 8 bases between. The investigators split CD4+ cells into a CD45RA+ naive subset and a CD45RA-negative memory subset. Of note for this clone: Its antigen remains unknown.

The TCR was taken from a man in his late teens or twenties in good health. Some clones in this sample may be carry-over from other donors' samples. The material sequenced was naive CD4+ T cells from PBMCs. The sample's subset: CD45RA+ positively selected. The rearrangement joins TRBV6-5 to TRBJ1-1; D remains ambiguous. The CDR3 loop reads CASRAGAEAFF. The CDR3 bases are TGTGCCAGCAGGGCAGGCGCTGAAGCTTTCTTT.